The 21 T cell receptor beta chains below come from one sample, sequenced in a study of blood T cell repertoires in COVID-19. Using immunoSEQ multiplex PCR, the repertoire was profiled, and TCRdb retains in-frame clones only, with some absent. The sample holds around 480,000 clones, roughly 90% seen once. The sequenced sample consisted of PBMCs or T cells enriched from blood (not recorded which). The origin of the receptors is a woman between 18 and 30 years old who had recovered from COVID-19.

The chain has TRBV5-1 and TRBJ2-1; TRBD1 is a possible D gene (5 bases). Germline CDR1 reads SGHRS; CDR2 reads YFSETQ. The ends were cut back, 2 bases at V and 1 base at J, with 10 bases in the middle. The CDR3 covers 15 residues. In DNA form, the CDR3 reads TGCGCCAGCAGCTTAAGCCAGGGTTCCTACAATGAGCAGTTCTTC. This encodes CASSLSQGSYNEQFF.

This chain links TRBV4-1 with TRBJ2-3; D is ambiguous. Per the germline V gene, CDR1 is MGHRA and CDR2 is YSYEKL. This CDR3 region has 12 residues. Trimming removed 3 bases at V and 2 bases at J, with 3 bases between. CDR3 sequence: CASSHITDTQYF. CDR3 DNA: TGCGCCAGCAGCCACATCACAGATACGCAGTATTTT.

The chain carries TRBV29-1 and TRBJ2-2; 7 bases agree with TRBD1. The CDR3 covers 13 residues. The junction had 2 bases not matched to a gene; V was cut back by 4 bases and J by 3 bases. In germline, CDR1 is SQVTM, CDR2 ANQGSEA. The CDR3 sequence: CSVVTGDTGELFF. CDR3 coding DNA: TGCAGCGTTGTAACAGGGGACACCGGGGAGCTGTTTTTT.

The V gene is TRBV6-5, the J gene TRBJ2-7; perhaps TRBD2 as D (6 bases). V was pared by 8 bases and J by 6 bases, with 14 bases between. CDR3 length: 12 amino acids. CDR1 and CDR2 from the germline V gene are MNHEY and SVGAGI. CDR3 region: CASERGLLEQYF. The CDR3 nucleotides read TGTGCCAGCGAACGGGGACTCCTCGAGCAGTACTTC.

The J gene is TRBJ1-2, the V gene TRBV27, with D possibly being TRBD1 (5 bases). Trimming cost V 2 bases and J 0 bases, with 19 bases left between them. The CDR3 length is 18 residues. Germline V CDR1 and CDR2: MNHEY, SMNVEV (reference sequence). CDR3 protein: CASSLTSWARETNYGYTF. The CDR3 DNA reads TGTGCCAGCAGTTTAACTTCGTGGGCCAGGGAAACTAACTATGGCTACACCTTC.

CDR3 nucleotides: TGTGCCAGCAGCGACAGGCTCCTGTCCTACGAGCAGTACTTC. Translating gives CASSDRLLSYEQYF. The chain has TRBV7-6 and TRBJ2-7; TRBD1 might be the D (6 bases). Germline lookup yields CDR1 SGHVS and CDR2 FNYEAQ. This CDR3 region has 14 residues. V gave up 5 bases and J gave up 1 base, with 12 bases separating them.

For the CDR3, the DNA is TGTGCCAGCAGTGAAAGGGGTAGCGGGGGCCTCCAAGAGACCCAGTACTTC. Its translation: CASSERGSGGLQETQYF. This chain connects TRBV3-1 (or the pseudogene TRBV3-2) to TRBJ2-5; 9 nucleotides match TRBD2. With V trimmed by 6 bases and J by 1 base, 12 bases remained unmatched. The CDR3 totals 17 residues. Germline V gene sequence: CDR1 LGHDT, CDR2 YNNKEL (reference sequence).

The chain couples TRBV20-1 to TRBJ2-7; D uncertain. The germline V and J ends were trimmed by 2 bases and 2 bases, with 4 bases remaining between them. The germline gives CDR1 DFQATT, CDR2 SNEGSKA (reference sequence). The CDR3 consists of 11 residues. The DNA for the CDR3 is TGCAGTGCTAGACGTACCTACGAGCAGTACTTC. This gives the protein CSARRTYEQYF.

J is TRBJ2-7 and V is TRBV7-9; 7 positions match TRBD2. This CDR3 region has 14 residues. The trim removed 2 bases at V and 6 bases at J, leaving 7 bases unmatched. Germline CDR1 is SEHNR and CDR2 is FQNEAQ (reference sequence). CDR3 sequence: CASSLLFGGSEQYF. The CDR3 bases are TGTGCCAGCAGCTTACTCTTCGGGGGGAGCGAGCAGTACTTC.

The rearrangement uses TRBV5-1 and TRBJ1-1; no clear D gene. The CDR3 extends over 14 amino acids. Between the trimmed V and J ends, which lost 3 bases and 1 base, there was a span of 10 bases. Germline V CDR1 and CDR2: SGHRS, YFSETQ. The CDR3 region has the DNA TGCGCCAGCAGCTCCGACACCCAGAACACTGAAGCTTTCTTT. Translation: CASSSDTQNTEAFF.

V gene TRBV7-9 combines with J gene TRBJ2-1; D possibly corresponds to TRBD2 (5 bases). The CDR3 runs 12 residues. Trimming took off 3 bases at V and 7 bases at J, with 7 bases between the two ends. CDR1 and CDR2 (germline): SEHNR, FQNEAQ (reference sequence). CDR3 loop: CASSFEGNEQFF. The DNA of the CDR3 is TGTGCCAGCAGCTTCGAGGGAAATGAGCAGTTCTTC. The full variable domain, completed using reference TRBV7-9 and TRBJ2-1, is DTGVSQNPRHKITKRGQNVTFRCDPISEHNRLYWYRQTLGQGPEFLTYFQNEAQLEKSRLLSDRFSAERPKGSFSTLEIQRTEQGDSAMYLCASSFEGNEQFFGPGTRLTVL.

The V call is TRBV10-3, the J call TRBJ1-2; 8 bases map to TRBD1. This CDR3 has 14 amino acids. J was trimmed by 4 bases and V by 2 bases; bases with no gene match: 3. Germline V CDR1 and CDR2: ENHRY, SYGVKD. The chain's CDR3 is CAISEPDRAYGYTF. In DNA form, the CDR3 reads TGTGCCATCAGTGAGCCGGACAGGGCCTATGGCTACACCTTC.

The chain employs TRBV7-9 and TRBJ1-2, with D possibly being TRBD1 (5 bases). This CDR3 comprises 15 residues. V was clipped by 5 bases and J by 2 bases, with 15 bases between them. Germline V gene data show CDR1 as SEHNR and CDR2 as FQNEAQ (reference sequence). The CDR3 spells CASSRSGLENYGYTF. The CDR3 DNA reads TGTGCCAGCAGCCGATCGGGACTGGAGAACTATGGCTACACCTTC.

This chain connects TRBV28 to TRBJ1-6, with 7 bases aligning to TRBD1. Germline values: CDR1 MDHEN, CDR2 SYDVKM. The junction had 15 bases not matched to a gene; V was cut back by 4 bases and J by 9 bases. This CDR3 spans 17 amino acids. Here the CDR3 reads CASSSLGGRGYGSPLHF. CDR3 coding DNA: TGTGCCAGCAGTTCCCTGGGGGGCAGGGGGTATGGTTCACCCCTCCACTTT. Complete variable domain (other parts from reference TRBV28 and TRBJ1-6): DVKVTQSSRYLVKRTGEKVFLECVQDMDHENMFWYRQDPGLGLRLIYFSYDVKMKEKGDIPEGYSVSREKKERFSLILESASTNQTSMYLCASSSLGGRGYGSPLHFGNGTRLTVT.

J is TRBJ2-7 and V is TRBV3-1 (or the pseudogene TRBV3-2), with 10 bases aligning to TRBD2. Germline CDR1 LGHDT, CDR2 YNNKEL (reference sequence). The CDR3 length is 15 residues. J lost 2 bases, V lost 4 bases, and 5 bases had no gene match. The CDR3 loop reads CASSPSGGAPYEQYF. The CDR3, as DNA: TGTGCCAGCAGCCCCAGCGGGGGGGCCCCCTACGAGCAGTACTTC.

Only one count was recorded for this clone. The chain has TRBV10-3 and TRBJ2-5; tentatively, D is TRBD1 (5 bases). Trimming pared 0 bases from V and 3 bases from J, leaving 8 bases between. This CDR3 is built from 14 residues. The germline V gene encodes CDR1 ENHRY and CDR2 SYGVKD. Here the CDR3 reads CAISESSREETQYF. In DNA form, the CDR3 reads TGTGCCATCAGTGAGTCGTCCAGGGAAGAGACCCAGTACTTC.

This clone came up once. This chain uses TRBV15 with TRBJ2-3; possible D gene TRBD2, 5 bases. Germline V CDR1 and CDR2: LNHNV, YYDKDF (reference sequence). Trimming cost V 3 bases and J 1 base, with 11 bases left between them. The length of the CDR3 is 15 residues. CDR3 coding DNA: TGTGCCACCAGCAGGAATAGCGAGGGCACAGATACGCAGTATTTT. This codes for CATSRNSEGTDTQYF.

The V and J genes are TRBV5-1 and TRBJ2-7; possibly TRBD1 for D (6 bases). The CDR3 contains 14 residues. Deletions cut 0 bases from V and 4 bases from J, with 11 bases between. The germline V gene encodes CDR1 SGHRS and CDR2 YFSETQ. In DNA, the CDR3 is TGCGCCAGCAGCTTGGGGCAGGGGAAATACGAGCAGTACTTC. It encodes CASSLGQGKYEQYF.

The gene calls are TRBV30 and TRBJ2-7; TRBD2 agrees at 8 bases. The junction had 0 bases not matched to a gene; V was cut back by 3 bases and J by 2 bases. CDR3 length: 12 residues. The germline CDR1 and CDR2 sequences are GTSNPN and SVGIG (reference sequence). CDR3 in amino acids: CAWSGGAYEQYF. The CDR3 DNA sequence: TGTGCCTGGAGCGGGGGGGCCTACGAGCAGTACTTC. The entire variable domain, with the rest obtained from reference TRBV30 and TRBJ2-7, is as follows: SQTIHQWPATLVQPVGSPLSLECTVEGTSNPNLYWYRQAAGRGLQLLFYSVGIGQISSEVPQNLSASRPQDRQFILSSKKLLLSDSGFYLCAWSGGAYEQYFGPGTRLTVT.

The V and J genes are TRBV28 and TRBJ2-4, with a tentative D call TRBD2 (5 bases). The CDR3 covers 12 residues. V lost 2 bases, J lost 10 bases, and 9 bases lay in between. Germline V gene sequence: CDR1 MDHEN, CDR2 SYDVKM. DNA of the CDR3: TGTGCCAGCAGTTTAGTTGGGGAGATTCAGTACTTC. Translation gives CASSLVGEIQYF. The full variable domain, in which reference TRBV28 and TRBJ2-4 provide the parts outside the CDR3, is DVKVTQSSRYLVKRTGEKVFLECVQDMDHENMFWYRQDPGLGLRLIYFSYDVKMKEKGDIPEGYSVSREKKERFSLILESASTNQTSMYLCASSLVGEIQYFGAGTRLSVL.

Comment on this clone: The same CDR3 also results from other DNA sequences found in this sample. The genes are TRBV4-1 and TRBJ1-2; 9 bases fit TRBD1. Germline lookup yields CDR1 MGHRA and CDR2 YSYEKL. V was clipped by 3 bases and J by 8 bases; unmatched bases: 7. The length of the CDR3 is 14 residues. CDR3 in DNA: TGCGCCAGCAGCCAGGGGACAGGGAAGAGAGGCTACACCTTC. Translation: CASSQGTGKRGYTF.